This is a list of T cell receptor beta chains from one sample in a study of blood T cell repertoires in COVID-19. Sequenced by immunoSEQ multiplex PCR; TCRdb stores in-frame clones only, minus some. The table has around 200,000 clones, roughly nine tenths seen once. The sample taken for sequencing was peripheral blood. The source is a woman aged 55-69 years with COVID-19, enrolled during active disease. Each CDR3 is given without its conserved first and last residue.

J gene,V gene,CDR3 protein
TRBJ2-7,TRBV29-1,SVELGSPHEQY
TRBJ2-7,TRBV5-1,ASSLGVGLDSEQY
TRBJ2-3,TRBV6-4,ASSDSGATDTQY
TRBJ1-1,TRBV5-4,ASSLVQGAGTEAF
TRBJ2-1,TRBV9,ASSVELAGYNEQF
TRBJ1-1,TRBV5-4,ASSFPQGENTEAF
TRBJ2-7,TRBV18,ASSPSSGRASGYEQY
TRBJ1-1,TRBV5-8,ASSLYSGGGTEAF
TRBJ2-1,TRBV5-4,ASRSTSGRSFLYNEQF
TRBJ2-7,TRBV28,ASSKGLSYEQY
TRBJ1-2,TRBV19,ASQRDYGYT
TRBJ2-7,TRBV5-1,ASSLSGSIVEQY
TRBJ2-3,TRBV24-1,ATSDLLSGTSTDTQY
TRBJ2-5,TRBV28,ASSPTGRRETQY
TRBJ2-7,TRBV13,ASTSWTGTGEQY
TRBJ1-3,TRBV18,ASSPLRQGDSGNTIY
TRBJ2-7,TRBV2,ASRAGPYPYEQY
TRBJ2-7,TRBV20-1,SAKIGYEQY
TRBJ1-1,TRBV18,ASSQTDLNTEAF
TRBJ1-2,TRBV6-5,ASRSSYGYT
TRBJ2-3,TRBV2,ASSTTDTQY
TRBJ2-7,TRBV21-1,ASSNFWDRFYEQY
TRBJ1-6,TRBV4-3,ASSQQQGYNSPLH
TRBJ2-7,TRBV5-1,ASSPSLAGGSYEQY
TRBJ2-5,TRBV6-4,ASSRLAGEETQY
TRBJ2-7,TRBV6-6,ASSYWPGQGGEQY
TRBJ1-1,TRBV19,ASSSHRGLYTEAF
TRBJ1-2,TRBV15,ATSRGLNYGYT
TRBJ2-5,TRBV21-1,ASSKDRPWAQETQY
TRBJ2-3,TRBV7-3,ASNSGSSTDTQY
TRBJ1-2,TRBV7-2,ASSFTGQGYGYT
TRBJ1-4,TRBV30,AWSVRQGHLF
TRBJ2-7,TRBV14,ASSQGQASEQY
TRBJ2-7,TRBV19,ASSTVGRGEQY
TRBJ2-1,TRBV5-1,ASRRGLAGSYNEQF
TRBJ2-1,TRBV6-6,ASSYSVQGSYNEQF
TRBJ2-1,TRBV6-5,ASSSELAGVREQF
TRBJ2-6,TRBV5-1,ASSLEGSGAPLSGANVLT
TRBJ2-7,TRBV30,AWRGLRDSPYEQY
TRBJ1-2,TRBV7-2,ASSLGGAGGYGYT
TRBJ1-2,TRBV19,ASSRTGEVRYGYT
TRBJ2-5,TRBV19,ASSMSGVETQY
TRBJ2-1,TRBV6-2/TRBV6-3,ASSTPRWNEQF
TRBJ1-3,TRBV27,ASRDRGFSGNTIY
TRBJ1-5,TRBV24-1,ATSDTGSSNQPQH
TRBJ1-1,TRBV18,ASSPLPNTEAF
TRBJ1-2,TRBV7-8,ASSPREGNYGYT
TRBJ1-2,TRBV3-1/TRBV3-2,ASSQPGIILGNYGYT
TRBJ1-2,TRBV7-2,ASSLAARVYGYT
TRBJ1-2,TRBV7-3,ASSPTGGEDYGYT
TRBJ1-1,TRBV3-1/TRBV3-2,ASSQVRGTEAF
TRBJ2-7,TRBV5-4,ASSLAGASGSATGSYEQY
TRBJ1-5,TRBV7-2,ASSFPLRQPQH